This record looks at one T cell receptor beta chain sequence and its context. These data originate in a study of blood T cell repertoires in COVID-19. Study background: The samples span acute and convalescent COVID-19 from the United States, Italy and Spain. Sources were T cells, B-cell-depleted T cells, or PBMCs; the material itself was cDNA or gDNA.

Per the authors' pipeline: By means of reference gene primer amplification, nucleated cell counts were estimated. TCRdb's table, derived via immunoSEQ multiplex PCR, lists solely in-frame clones and lacks some. V, J and clone size were drawn from that table, and D and trimming were deduced from the DNA. The sample includes 120,000 or so clones, roughly 90% of them seen just once. The sequence was collected from a man over 45 with acute or convalescent COVID-19. Sequenced material: peripheral blood.

The CDR3 reads CASSGTPYSNQPQHF. DNA for the CDR3: TGCGCCAGCAGTGGGACACCTTATAGCAATCAGCCCCAGCATTTT. The genes are TRBV10-1 and TRBJ1-5; tentatively, D is TRBD1 (5 bases). CDR1 WNHNN and CDR2 SYGVQD come from the germline V gene (reference sequence). Trimming shortened V by 4 bases and J by 0 bases, and 10 bases separated the two germline ends. CDR3 length: 15 amino acids.